This T cell receptor (beta chain) was retrieved from a study of T cells in Graves' hyperthyroidism and ophthalmopathy. RNA transcripts served as the template for amplifying TCR beta CDR3 regions. HTBI primers drove first-round RT-PCR of the TCR CDR3. TCRdb passed the multiplex PCR reads through MiXCR, listing each CDR3 protein once. The table lists more than 500,000 distinct CDR3 sequences, about half of them singletons, with around 19% in the top ten. The sequence came from an adult woman with Graves' disease, either hyperthyroidism or ophthalmopathy (not recorded which). The sample consisted of peripheral blood or thyroid tissue (not recorded which).

The CDR3 DNA reads TGTGCCAGCAGCGTATCGACAGGTGGTAGCTACGAGCATTTT. It is translated as CASSVSTGGSYEHF. This chain connects TRBV7-8 to TRBJ1-5; D perhaps matches TRBD1 (6 bases). CDR3 length equals 14 residues. CDR1 is SGHVS, CDR2 FQNEAQ, per germline. Trimming pared 5 bases from V and 14 bases from J, leaving 22 bases between.